A selection of T cell receptor beta chains follows, all from one sample in a study of cytomegalovirus exposure and HLA in healthy donors. Here immunoSEQ multiplex PCR was the method, and the copy in TCRdb shows in-frame clones only, minus some. This table holds some 79,000 clones, 94% found once. The sample taken for sequencing was PBMCs. The receptors were gathered from a young woman in good health and CMV-seropositive. Each CDR3 is given with its conserved first and last residue. D genes are given only for firm matches. The size field is filled for only some rows; it gives once, few, many or a size class.

>NA|TRBV27|TRBJ2-1|NA
TGTGCCAGCAGTTTGTACCGTACCTCGGGTGAGCAGTTCTTC
CASSLYRTSGEQFF
>TRBD2|TRBV19|TRBJ2-3|NA
TGTGCCAGTAGTTCCAGGACTAGCGGGAGGCCCCCCGATACGCAGTATTTT
CASSSRTSGRPPDTQYF
>NA|TRBV10-3|TRBJ1-2|NA
TGTGCCATCAGTCGACAGCCACAGTGGGATGGCTACACCTTC
CAISRQPQWDGYTF
>TRBD1|TRBV29-1|TRBJ1-1|NA
TGCAGCGCCGGACGGGACAGGGGTAGTGAAGCTTTCTTT
CSAGRDRGSEAFF
>TRBD1|TRBV5-6|TRBJ1-2|NA
TGTGCCAGCAGCCGGGACAGAGACTATGGCTACACCTTC
CASSRDRDYGYTF
>TRBD1|TRBV7-6|TRBJ1-6|NA
TGTGCCAGCAGCTCAGGACAGGGAACCTCACCCCTCCACTTT
CASSSGQGTSPLHF
>TRBD1|TRBV2|TRBJ1-1|NA
TGTGCCAGCAGAGACAGGGTCGGGAACACTGAAGCTTTCTTT
CASRDRVGNTEAFF
>TRBD2|TRBV5-1|TRBJ2-5|NA
TGCGCCAGCAGCTTTTTCGGGACTAGCGGGGGCCAAGAGACCCAGTACTTC
CASSFFGTSGGQETQYF
>TRBD2|TRBV27|TRBJ2-1|once
TGTGCCAGCAGTTTCTCTCTACTAGCGGGAAACTACAATGAGCAGTTCTTC
CASSFSLLAGNYNEQFF
>TRBD2|TRBV7-9|TRBJ2-5|NA
TGTGCCAGCAGCTTTGCTAGCGGGTACCAAGAGACCCAGTACTTC
CASSFASGYQETQYF
>TRBD2|TRBV5-4|TRBJ2-5|NA
TGTGCCAGCAGCTCCGAGCCGGGAGGGGGACAAGAGACCCAGTACTTC
CASSSEPGGGQETQYF
>TRBD1|TRBV5-1|TRBJ1-1|NA
TGCGCCAGCAGCCCGGACCCCGGGACAGGGGGCGGGGGCGTCTTT
CASSPDPGTGGGGVF
>TRBD2|TRBV13|TRBJ2-3|NA
TGTGCCAGCAGCTTAGGAGCGGGAGGGGGCACAGATACGCAGTATTTT
CASSLGAGGGTDTQYF